This is a list of T cell receptor beta chains from one sample in a study of neurological immune-mediated disorders. TCRdb reprocessed the 5' RACE reads with MiXCR, giving one entry per CDR3 protein. The profile covers around 33,000 distinct CDR3 sequences, with around 21% appearing a single time and 25% to 30% taken by the ten largest. The sample comprised CD4+ T cells from blood. Receptors originate from a man in his fifties or sixties with HTLV-1-associated myelopathy (HAM/TSP). Each CDR3 is given with its conserved first and last residue. The D gene is left open where the match is weak. The size of a clone is reported for some rows only, either as once, few or many, or as a class for expanded clones.

-	TRBV5-1	TRBD1	TRBJ2-3	CASSSGQVGGDTQYF	TGCGCCAGCAGCTCGGGACAGGTTGGGGGAGATACGCAGTATTTT
many	TRBV7-2	-	TRBJ2-1	CASREIYNEQFF	TGTGCCAGCCGGGAGATCTACAATGAGCAGTTCTTC
-	TRBV20-1	TRBD2	TRBJ2-3	CSANRLAGLTDTQYF	TGCAGTGCTAATCGACTAGCGGGGCTTACAGATACGCAGTATTTT
many	TRBV7-6	-	TRBJ2-5	CASSLAGARETQYF	TGTGCCAGCAGCTTAGCAGGGGCACGGGAGACCCAGTACTTC
-	TRBV7-2	TRBD1	TRBJ2-5	CASSPSGTVKETQYF	TGTGCCAGCAGCCCGTCCGGGACAGTAAAAGAGACCCAGTACTTC
many	TRBV20-1	-	TRBJ1-2	CSARRGLGYTF	TGCAGTGCTAGACGGGGCTTGGGCTACACCTTC
many	TRBV5-1	TRBD1	TRBJ1-1	CASSRDSSTEAFF	TGCGCCAGCAGCCGGGACAGCTCAACTGAAGCTTTCTTT
many	TRBV29-1	-	TRBJ2-3	CSVRDTQYF	TGCAGCGTGAGAGATACGCAGTATTTT
few	TRBV20-1	TRBD1	TRBJ2-7	CSAGQGIYEQYF	TGCAGTGCTGGACAGGGGATCTACGAGCAGTACTTC
many	TRBV20-1	-	TRBJ2-5	CSASRGQQETQYF	TGCAGTGCTAGCCGAGGACAGCAAGAGACCCAGTACTTC
many	TRBV6-5	TRBD2	TRBJ2-3	CASSLSGGSDTQYF	TGTGCCAGCAGCCTCTCGGGGGGATCTGATACGCAGTATTTT
many	TRBV5-6	-	TRBJ2-1	CASSLGQLRRNEQFF	TGTGCCAGCAGCTTGGGACAGCTGAGGAGGAATGAGCAGTTCTTC
many	TRBV20-1	-	TRBJ1-3	CSATKGGGYDTIYF	TGCAGTGCCACGAAGGGGGGAGGTTACGACACCATATATTTT
many	TRBV3-1	-	TRBJ1-2	CASSQGGRGYTF	TGTGCCAGCAGCCAGGGCGGTCGAGGCTACACCTTC
many	TRBV9	-	TRBJ1-1	CASSDRSGPGTEAFF	TGTGCCAGCAGCGACCGGTCCGGGCCGGGCACTGAAGCTTTCTTT
many	TRBV2	TRBD1	TRBJ2-6	CASSEGRGRSGANVLTF	TGTGCCAGCAGTGAGGGCAGGGGGCGTTCTGGGGCCAACGTCCTGACTTTC